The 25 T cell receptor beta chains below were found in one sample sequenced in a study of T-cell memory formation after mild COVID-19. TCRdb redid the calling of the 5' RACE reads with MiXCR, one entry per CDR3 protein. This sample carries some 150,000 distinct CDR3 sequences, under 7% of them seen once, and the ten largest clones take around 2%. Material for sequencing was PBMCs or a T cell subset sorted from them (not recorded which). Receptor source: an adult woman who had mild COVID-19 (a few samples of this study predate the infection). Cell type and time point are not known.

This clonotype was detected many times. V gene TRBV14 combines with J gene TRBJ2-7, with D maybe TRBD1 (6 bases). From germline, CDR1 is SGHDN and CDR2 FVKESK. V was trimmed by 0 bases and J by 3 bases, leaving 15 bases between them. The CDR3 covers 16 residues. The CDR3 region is CASSQDLGAAGYEQYF. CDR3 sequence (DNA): TGTGCCAGCAGCCAAGATCTGGGGGCGGCGGGCTACGAGCAGTACTTC. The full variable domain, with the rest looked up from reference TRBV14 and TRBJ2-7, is EAGVTQFPSHSVIEKGQTVTLRCDPISGHDNLYWYRRVMGKEIKFLLHFVKESKQDESGMPNNRFLAERTGGTYSTLKVQPAELEDSGVYFCASSQDLGAAGYEQYFGPGTRLTVT.

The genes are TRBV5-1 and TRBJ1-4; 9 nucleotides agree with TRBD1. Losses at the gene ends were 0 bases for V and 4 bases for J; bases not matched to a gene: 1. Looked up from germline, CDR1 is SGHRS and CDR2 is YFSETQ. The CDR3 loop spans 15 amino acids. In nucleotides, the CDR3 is TGCGCCAGCAGCTTGGGGACAGGGGTTAATGAAAAACTGTTTTTT. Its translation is CASSLGTGVNEKLFF.

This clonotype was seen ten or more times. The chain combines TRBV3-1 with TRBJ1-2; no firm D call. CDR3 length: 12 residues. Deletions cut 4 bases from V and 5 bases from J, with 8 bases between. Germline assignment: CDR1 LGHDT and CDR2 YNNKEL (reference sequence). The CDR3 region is CASSPGVYGYTF. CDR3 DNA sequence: TGTGCCAGCAGCCCAGGAGTGTATGGCTACACCTTC.

CDR3 in amino acids: CASSPGLAAYNEQFF. The CDR3 coding sequence is TGCGCCAGCAGCCCGGGACTAGCGGCCTACAATGAGCAGTTCTTC. The V call is TRBV5-1, the J call TRBJ2-1, with 11 positions matching TRBD2. The CDR3 spans 15 residues. Germline CDR1 reads SGHRS; CDR2 reads YFSETQ. The junction had 2 bases not matched to a gene; V was cut back by 4 bases and J by 2 bases.

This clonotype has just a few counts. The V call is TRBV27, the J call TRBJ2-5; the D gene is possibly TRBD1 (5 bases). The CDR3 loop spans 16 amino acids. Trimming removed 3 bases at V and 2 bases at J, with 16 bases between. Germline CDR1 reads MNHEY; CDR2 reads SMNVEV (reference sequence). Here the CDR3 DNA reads TGTGCCAGCAGTTTTATCTCAAGACAGCAACAAGAGACCCAGTACTTC. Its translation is CASSFISRQQQETQYF.

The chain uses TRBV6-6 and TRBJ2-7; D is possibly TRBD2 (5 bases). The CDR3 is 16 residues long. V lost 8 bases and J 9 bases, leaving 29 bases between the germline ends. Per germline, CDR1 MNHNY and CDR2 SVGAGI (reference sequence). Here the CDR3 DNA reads TGTGCCAGCCTACCCGGGGTTCGCGTGGCGTCGGCTGTGCAGTACTTC. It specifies CASLPGVRVASAVQYF.

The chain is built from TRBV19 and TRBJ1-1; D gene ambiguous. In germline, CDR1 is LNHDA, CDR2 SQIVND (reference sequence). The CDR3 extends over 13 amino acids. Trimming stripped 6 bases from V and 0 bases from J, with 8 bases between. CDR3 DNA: TGTGCCAGTAGAACCGGGATGAACACTGAAGCTTTCTTT. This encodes CASRTGMNTEAFF.

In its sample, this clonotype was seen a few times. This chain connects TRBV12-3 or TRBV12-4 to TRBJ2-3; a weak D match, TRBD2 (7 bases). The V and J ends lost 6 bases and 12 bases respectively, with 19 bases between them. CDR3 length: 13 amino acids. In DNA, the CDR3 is TGTGCCAGCAGCCCTCGTTGGGGGGGCCATCAGTATTTT. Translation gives CASSPRWGGHQYF.

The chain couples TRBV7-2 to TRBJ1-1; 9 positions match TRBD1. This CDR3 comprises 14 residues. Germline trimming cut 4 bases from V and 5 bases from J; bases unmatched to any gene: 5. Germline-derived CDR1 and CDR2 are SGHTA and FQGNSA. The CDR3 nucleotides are TGTGCCAGCAGCTCTGACGGGACAGGGACTGAAGCTTTCTTT. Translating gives CASSSDGTGTEAFF.

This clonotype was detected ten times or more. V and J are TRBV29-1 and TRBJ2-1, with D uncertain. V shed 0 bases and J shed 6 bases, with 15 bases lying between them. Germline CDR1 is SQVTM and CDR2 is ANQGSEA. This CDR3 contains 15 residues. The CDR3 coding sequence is TGCAGCGTTGAAGATCTGGCTAGTCGTGGCAATGAGCAGTTCTTC. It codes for CSVEDLASRGNEQFF.

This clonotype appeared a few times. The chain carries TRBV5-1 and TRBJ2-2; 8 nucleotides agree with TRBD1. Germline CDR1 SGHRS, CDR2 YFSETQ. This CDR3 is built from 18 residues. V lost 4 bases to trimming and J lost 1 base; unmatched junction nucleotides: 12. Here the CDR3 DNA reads TGCGCCAGCAGCAACGGCTTGTTCACAGGGGGGAACACCGGGGAGCTGTTTTTT. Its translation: CASSNGLFTGGNTGELFF.

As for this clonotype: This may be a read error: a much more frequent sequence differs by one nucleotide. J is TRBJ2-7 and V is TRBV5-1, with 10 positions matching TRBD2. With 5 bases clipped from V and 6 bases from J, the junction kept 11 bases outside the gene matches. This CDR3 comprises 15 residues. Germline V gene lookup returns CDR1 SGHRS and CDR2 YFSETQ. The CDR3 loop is CASSLGLAGESEQYF. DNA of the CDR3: TGCGCCAGCAGTCTTGGCCTAGCGGGAGAGAGCGAGCAGTACTTC.

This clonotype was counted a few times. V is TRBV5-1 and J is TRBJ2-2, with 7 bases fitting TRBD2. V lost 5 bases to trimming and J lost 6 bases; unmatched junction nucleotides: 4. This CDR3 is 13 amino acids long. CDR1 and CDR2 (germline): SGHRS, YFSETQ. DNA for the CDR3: TGCGCCAGCAGACCACGGGGGGCCGGGGAGCTGTTTTTT. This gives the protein CASRPRGAGELFF.

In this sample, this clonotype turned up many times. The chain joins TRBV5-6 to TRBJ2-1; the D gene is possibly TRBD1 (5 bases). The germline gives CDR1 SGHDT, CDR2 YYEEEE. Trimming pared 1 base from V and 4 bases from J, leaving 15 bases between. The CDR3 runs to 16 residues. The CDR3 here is CASSLWGRVSYNEQFF. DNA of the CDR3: TGTGCCAGCAGCTTGTGGGGCAGGGTTTCTTACAATGAGCAGTTCTTC.

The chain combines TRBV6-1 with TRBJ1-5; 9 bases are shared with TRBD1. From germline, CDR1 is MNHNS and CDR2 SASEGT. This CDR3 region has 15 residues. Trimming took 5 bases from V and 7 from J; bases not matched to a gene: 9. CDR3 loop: CASSPIQGAAQPQHF. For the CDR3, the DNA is TGTGCCAGCAGTCCTATACAGGGGGCGGCCCAGCCCCAGCATTTT.

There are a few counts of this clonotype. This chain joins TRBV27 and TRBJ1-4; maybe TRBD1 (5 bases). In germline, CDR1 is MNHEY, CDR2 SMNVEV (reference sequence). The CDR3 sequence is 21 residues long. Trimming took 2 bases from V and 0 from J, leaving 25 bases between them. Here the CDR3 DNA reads TGTGCCAGCAGTTTAAAATCTCACCACCGGGGGGGATATTCAACTAATGAAAAACTGTTTTTT. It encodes CASSLKSHHRGGYSTNEKLFF.

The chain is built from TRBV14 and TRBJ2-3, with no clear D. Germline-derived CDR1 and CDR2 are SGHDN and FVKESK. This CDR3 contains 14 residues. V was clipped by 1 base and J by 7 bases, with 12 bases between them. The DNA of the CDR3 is TGTGCCAGCAGCCAAGCAGCGACCCAGTATACGCAGTATTTT. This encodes CASSQAATQYTQYF.

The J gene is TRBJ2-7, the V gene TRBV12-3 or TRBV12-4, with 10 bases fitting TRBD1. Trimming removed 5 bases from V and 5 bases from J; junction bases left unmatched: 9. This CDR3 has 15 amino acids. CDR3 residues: CASSLTGQGSNEQYF. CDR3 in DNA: TGTGCCAGCAGTCTTACGGGACAGGGGTCTAACGAGCAGTACTTC.

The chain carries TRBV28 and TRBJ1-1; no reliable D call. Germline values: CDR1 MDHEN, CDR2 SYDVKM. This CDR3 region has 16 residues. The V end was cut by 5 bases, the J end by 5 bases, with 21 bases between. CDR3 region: CASSARGDLVKTEAFF. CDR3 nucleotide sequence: TGTGCCAGCAGTGCCCGTGGGGATTTGGTAAAAACTGAAGCTTTCTTT.

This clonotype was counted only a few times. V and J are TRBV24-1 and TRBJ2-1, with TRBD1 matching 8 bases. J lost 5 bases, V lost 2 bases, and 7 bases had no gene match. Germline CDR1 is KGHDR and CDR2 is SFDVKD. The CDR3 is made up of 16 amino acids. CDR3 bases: TGTGCCACCAGTGATTCTTACCGGGACAGGAACAATGAGCAGTTCTTC. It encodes CATSDSYRDRNNEQFF.

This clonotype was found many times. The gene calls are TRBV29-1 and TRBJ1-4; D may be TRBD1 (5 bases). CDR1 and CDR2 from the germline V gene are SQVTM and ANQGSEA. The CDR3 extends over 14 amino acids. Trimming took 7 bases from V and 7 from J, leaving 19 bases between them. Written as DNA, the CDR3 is TGCAGCGCCGGAGGCCGGGGCAAGGGTGAAAAACTGTTTTTT. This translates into CSAGGRGKGEKLFF.

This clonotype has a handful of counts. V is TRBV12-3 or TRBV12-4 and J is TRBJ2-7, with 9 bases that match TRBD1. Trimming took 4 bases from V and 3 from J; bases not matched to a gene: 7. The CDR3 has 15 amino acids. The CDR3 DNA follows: TGTGCCAGCAGTTCCCCCGGGACAGGGATCTACGAGCAGTACTTC. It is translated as CASSSPGTGIYEQYF.

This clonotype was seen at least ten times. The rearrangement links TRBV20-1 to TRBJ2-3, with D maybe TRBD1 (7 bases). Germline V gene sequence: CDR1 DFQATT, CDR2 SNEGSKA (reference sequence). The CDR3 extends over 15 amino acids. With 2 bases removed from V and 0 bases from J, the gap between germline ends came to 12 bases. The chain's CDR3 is CSARQGGTSTDTQYF. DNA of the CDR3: TGCAGTGCTAGACAGGGGGGAACTAGCACAGATACGCAGTATTTT.

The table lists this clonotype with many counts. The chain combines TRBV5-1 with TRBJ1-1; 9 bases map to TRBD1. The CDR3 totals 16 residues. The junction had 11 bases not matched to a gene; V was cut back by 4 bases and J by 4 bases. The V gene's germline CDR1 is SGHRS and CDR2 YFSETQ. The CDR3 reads CASSLRPGQGSTEAFF. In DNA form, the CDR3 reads TGCGCCAGCAGCCTCCGCCCCGGACAGGGGAGCACTGAAGCTTTCTTT.

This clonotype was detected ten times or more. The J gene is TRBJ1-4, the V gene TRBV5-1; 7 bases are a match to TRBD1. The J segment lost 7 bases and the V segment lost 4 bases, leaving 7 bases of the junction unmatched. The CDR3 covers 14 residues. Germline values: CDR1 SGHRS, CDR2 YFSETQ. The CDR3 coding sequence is TGCGCCAGCAGCCCCGGGACAGTCGGTGAAAAACTGTTTTTT. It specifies CASSPGTVGEKLFF.